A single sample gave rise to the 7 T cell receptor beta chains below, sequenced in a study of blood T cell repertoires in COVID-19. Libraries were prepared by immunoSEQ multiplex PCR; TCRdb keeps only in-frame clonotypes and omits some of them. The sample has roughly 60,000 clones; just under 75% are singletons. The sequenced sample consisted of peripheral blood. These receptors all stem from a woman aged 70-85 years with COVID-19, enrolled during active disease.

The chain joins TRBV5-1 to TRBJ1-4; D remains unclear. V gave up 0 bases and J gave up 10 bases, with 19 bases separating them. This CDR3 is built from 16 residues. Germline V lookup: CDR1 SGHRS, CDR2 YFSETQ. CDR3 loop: CASSLGSGNVEGKLFF. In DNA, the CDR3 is TGCGCCAGCAGCTTGGGATCCGGGAATGTAGAGGGAAAACTGTTTTTT.

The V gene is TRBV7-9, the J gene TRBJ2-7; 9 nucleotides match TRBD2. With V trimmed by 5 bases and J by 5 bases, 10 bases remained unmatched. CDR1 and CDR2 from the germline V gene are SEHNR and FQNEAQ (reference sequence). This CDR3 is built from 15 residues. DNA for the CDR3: TGTGCCAGCAGCCTGCAGGGACTAGCTGGGCACGAGCAGTACTTC. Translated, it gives CASSLQGLAGHEQYF. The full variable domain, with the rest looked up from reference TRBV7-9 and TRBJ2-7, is DTGVSQNPRHKITKRGQNVTFRCDPISEHNRLYWYRQTLGQGPEFLTYFQNEAQLEKSRLLSDRFSAERPKGSFSTLEIQRTEQGDSAMYLCASSLQGLAGHEQYFGPGTRLTVT.

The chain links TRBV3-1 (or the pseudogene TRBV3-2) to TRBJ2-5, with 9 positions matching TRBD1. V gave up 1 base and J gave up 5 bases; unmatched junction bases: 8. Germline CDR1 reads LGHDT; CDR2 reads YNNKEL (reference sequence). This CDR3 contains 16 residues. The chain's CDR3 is CASSQGGNRGRETQYF. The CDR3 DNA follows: TGTGCCAGCAGCCAAGGGGGGAACAGGGGGCGCGAGACCCAGTACTTC.

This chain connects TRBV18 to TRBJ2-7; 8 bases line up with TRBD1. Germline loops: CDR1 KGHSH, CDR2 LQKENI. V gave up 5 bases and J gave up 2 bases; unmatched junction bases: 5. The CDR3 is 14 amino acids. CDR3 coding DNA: TGTGCCAGCTCAGCAGGACAGGGAACCTACGAGCAGTACTTC. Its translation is CASSAGQGTYEQYF.

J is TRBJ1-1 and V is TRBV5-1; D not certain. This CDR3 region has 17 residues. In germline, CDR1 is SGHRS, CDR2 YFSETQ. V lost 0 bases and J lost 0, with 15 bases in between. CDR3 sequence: CASSLGGPRLMNTEAFF. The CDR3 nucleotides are TGCGCCAGCAGCTTGGGTGGCCCACGCCTCATGAACACTGAAGCTTTCTTT.

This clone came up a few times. The CDR3 bases are TGTGCCAGCAGAGGTCTAGACGGTCTCTACAATGAGCAGTTCTTC. Translation: CASRGLDGLYNEQFF. The chain recombines TRBV6-5 with TRBJ2-1; D gene ambiguous. The CDR3 is 15 residues long. Germline-derived CDR1 and CDR2 are MNHEY and SVGAGI. V gave up 6 bases and J gave up 3 bases, with 15 bases separating them.

CDR3 protein: CASSLQGMASPLHF. As DNA, the CDR3 is TGTGCCAGCAGTCTACAGGGGATGGCTTCACCCCTCCACTTT. The chain carries TRBV6-4 and TRBJ1-6; 7 bases line up with TRBD1. With V trimmed by 5 bases and J by 9 bases, 7 bases remained unmatched. The CDR3 has 14 residues. In germline, CDR1 is MRHNA, CDR2 SNTAGT.